This TCR beta chain was captured by sequencing in a study of blood T cell repertoires in COVID-19. The data were produced by immunoSEQ multiplex PCR, yet TCRdb's version contains in-frame clones alone and is incomplete. Of approximately 89,000 clones in the sample, about four fifths were seen once. The CDR3 spans 14 residues. The V end lost 2 bases, the J end lost 6 bases, and 11 bases lay between the germline ends. Germline V CDR1 and CDR2: SGHRS, YFSETQ. Sequenced sample: peripheral blood. The receptor comes from a human donor in a cohort sampled during active COVID-19. The chain recombines TRBV5-1 with TRBJ1-4; the D gene is possibly TRBD1 (5 bases). CDR3 region: CASSFNLRDEKLFF. The CDR3 region has the DNA TGCGCCAGCAGCTTCAATCTCAGGGATGAAAAACTGTTTTTT.